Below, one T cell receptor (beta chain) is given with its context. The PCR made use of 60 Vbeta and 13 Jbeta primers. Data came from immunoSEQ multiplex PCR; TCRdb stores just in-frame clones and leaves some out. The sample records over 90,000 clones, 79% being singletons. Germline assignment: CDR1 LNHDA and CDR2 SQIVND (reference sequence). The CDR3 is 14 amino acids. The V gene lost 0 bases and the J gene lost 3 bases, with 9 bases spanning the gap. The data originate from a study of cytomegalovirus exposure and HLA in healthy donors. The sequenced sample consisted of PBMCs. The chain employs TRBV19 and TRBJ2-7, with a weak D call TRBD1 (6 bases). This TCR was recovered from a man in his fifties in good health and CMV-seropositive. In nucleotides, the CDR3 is TGTGCCAGTAGTATAGATACAGGGAACTACGAGCAGTACTTC. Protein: CASSIDTGNYEQYF.